This T cell receptor (beta chain) is drawn from a study of cytomegalovirus exposure and HLA in healthy donors. Study-wide background: The early release's HLA-typed donors yielded 70 million to 85 million unique TCRs.

PCR primers comprised 60 Vbeta and 13 Jbeta primers. Assay: immunoSEQ multiplex PCR; the TCRdb copy retains only in-frame clones and omits some. Counted here are approximately 220,000 clones, about 80% occurring once; the ten biggest clones make up roughly 6%. V lost 4 bases to trimming and J lost 6 bases; unmatched junction nucleotides: 9. Germline lookup yields CDR1 SGHAT and CDR2 FQNNGV. This CDR3 region has 15 residues. Sample: PBMCs. The rearrangement joins TRBV11-2 to TRBJ1-2; 9 nucleotides align to TRBD1. The sequence was collected from a middle-aged man in good health and CMV-seropositive. CDR3: CASSSNRGLKNGYTF. CDR3 bases: TGTGCCAGCAGCTCTAACAGGGGGCTTAAAAATGGCTACACCTTC.